This TCR beta chain was identified during a study of cytomegalovirus exposure and HLA in healthy donors. Study-wide findings and caveats: In most subjects, TCR beta sequences reportedly gave accurate predictions of HLA-A and HLA-B alleles. Reportedly, fewer N-insertions than the approximately 700-donor mean appeared in an Asian-associated ancestry cluster in a later analysis. Altogether, around 160 TCR beta chains were recorded as cytomegalovirus-associated.

Germline V gene data show CDR1 as SGHTA and CDR2 as FQGNSA. J lost 5 bases, V lost 5 bases, and 17 bases had no gene match. The CDR3 spans 17 residues. The PCR used 60 Vbeta and 13 Jbeta primers. Authors' data handling: Among the unique TCR beta chains that a later analysis counted, 70 million to 85 million in all, some 10 million were shared. This table comes from immunoSEQ multiplex PCR, and its TCRdb copy is limited to in-frame clones, with some not included. V and J calls and clone size come straight from that table; D and trimming were deduced from the DNA. Here the sample table reports about 160,000 clones. A note on this clone: Its antigen is still unknown.

The receptor was isolated from a man aged 25 to 40 in good health and CMV-seronegative. The chain uses TRBV7-2 and TRBJ2-5; TRBD2 aligns across 7 bases. Input material: PBMCs. CDR3 region: CASSPTRRDGRWETQYF. DNA of the CDR3: TGTGCCAGCAGCCCTACGCGCAGGGACGGGAGGTGGGAGACCCAGTACTTC.